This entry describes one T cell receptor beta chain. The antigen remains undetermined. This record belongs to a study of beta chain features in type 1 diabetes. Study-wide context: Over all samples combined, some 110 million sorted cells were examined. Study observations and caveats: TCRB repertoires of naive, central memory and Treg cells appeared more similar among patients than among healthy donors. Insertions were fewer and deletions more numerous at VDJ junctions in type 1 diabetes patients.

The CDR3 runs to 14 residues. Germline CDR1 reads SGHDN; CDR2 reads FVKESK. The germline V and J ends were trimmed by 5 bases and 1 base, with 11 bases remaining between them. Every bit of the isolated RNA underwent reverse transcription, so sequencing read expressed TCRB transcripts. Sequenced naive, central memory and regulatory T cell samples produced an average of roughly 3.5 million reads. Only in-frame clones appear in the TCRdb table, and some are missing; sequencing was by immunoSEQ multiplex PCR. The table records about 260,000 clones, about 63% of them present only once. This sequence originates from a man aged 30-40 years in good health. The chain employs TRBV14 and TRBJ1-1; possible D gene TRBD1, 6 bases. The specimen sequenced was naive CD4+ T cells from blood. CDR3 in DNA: TGTGCCAGCAGCGCACAGGGATGGAACACTGAAGCTTTCTTT. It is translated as CASSAQGWNTEAFF.